These T cell receptor beta chains were read from a single sample in a study of blood T cell repertoires in COVID-19. Using immunoSEQ multiplex PCR, the repertoire was profiled, and TCRdb retains in-frame clones only, with some absent. Among around 250,000 clones, about 87% were seen once, and the ten largest hold roughly 1.7%. The material sequenced was PBMCs or T cells enriched from blood (not recorded which). The receptors originated from a woman between 50 and 59 years old who had recovered from COVID-19. Both conserved end residues are part of each CDR3. D genes are given only for firm matches.

V gene: TRBV21-1
D gene: NA
J gene: TRBJ2-2
CDR3 protein: CASSSTSGMNTGELFF
CDR3 DNA: TGTGCCAGCTCCAGTACTAGCGGGATGAACACCGGGGAGCTGTTTTTT

V gene: TRBV25-1
D gene: TRBD1
J gene: TRBJ2-4
CDR3 protein: CASSHDTGGRDKNIQYF
CDR3 DNA: TGTGCCAGCAGTCATGATACAGGGGGCCGGGACAAAAACATTCAGTACTTC

V gene: TRBV19
D gene: TRBD2
J gene: TRBJ2-1
CDR3 protein: CASSLQAGDLYNEQFF
CDR3 DNA: TGTGCCAGTAGTCTCCAAGCGGGAGACCTCTACAATGAGCAGTTCTTC

V gene: TRBV29-1
D gene: TRBD1
J gene: TRBJ1-5
CDR3 protein: CSALGTGPNQPQHF
CDR3 DNA: TGCAGCGCATTAGGGACAGGGCCAAATCAGCCCCAGCATTTT

V gene: TRBV5-8
D gene: TRBD1
J gene: TRBJ2-7
CDR3 protein: CASSPGTGFFEQYF
CDR3 DNA: TGTGCCAGCAGCCCCGGGACAGGGTTTTTCGAGCAGTACTTC

V gene: TRBV5-5
D gene: TRBD2
J gene: TRBJ2-1
CDR3 protein: CASSWTYREGYNEQFF
CDR3 DNA: TGTGCCAGCAGCTGGACCTACCGGGAGGGGTACAATGAGCAGTTCTTC

V gene: TRBV2
D gene: NA
J gene: TRBJ1-3
CDR3 protein: CASSVDNSGNTIYF
CDR3 DNA: TGTGCCAGCAGCGTGGACAACTCTGGAAACACCATATATTTT

V gene: TRBV10-3
D gene: NA
J gene: TRBJ1-1
CDR3 protein: CATLLGQMNTEAFF
CDR3 DNA: TGTGCTACCCTCTTGGGGCAGATGAACACTGAAGCTTTCTTT

V gene: TRBV19
D gene: NA
J gene: TRBJ1-2
CDR3 protein: CASSTPQGLRDYGYTF
CDR3 DNA: TGTGCCAGTAGTACGCCACAGGGCTTGAGGGACTATGGCTACACCTTC

V gene: TRBV9
D gene: TRBD1
J gene: TRBJ1-1
CDR3 protein: CASSVTGGRGTEAFF
CDR3 DNA: TGTGCCAGCAGCGTGACAGGGGGAAGAGGGACTGAAGCTTTCTTT

V gene: TRBV4-2
D gene: TRBD2
J gene: TRBJ2-1
CDR3 protein: CASSQAGTSGSYEQFF
CDR3 DNA: TGTGCCAGCAGCCAGGCTGGGACTAGCGGGAGCTATGAGCAGTTCTTC

V gene: TRBV9
D gene: TRBD2
J gene: TRBJ2-3
CDR3 protein: CASSVSAGLAGFTSTDTQYF
CDR3 DNA: TGTGCCAGCAGCGTATCAGCGGGACTAGCGGGATTTACTAGCACAGATACGCAGTATTTT

V gene: TRBV19
D gene: NA
J gene: TRBJ1-2
CDR3 protein: CASSLYSGNYGYTF
CDR3 DNA: TGTGCCAGTAGTTTATACTCAGGGAACTATGGCTACACCTTC

V gene: TRBV9
D gene: NA
J gene: TRBJ2-2
CDR3 protein: CASSQNRELFF
CDR3 DNA: TGTGCCAGCAGCCAGAACCGGGAGCTGTTTTTT